Presented here are 29 T cell receptor beta chains from one specimen sequenced in a study of CD8 T cells in Susac syndrome. When the RNA was reverse transcribed, random hexamers were used with an input of roughly 0.5 to 1 ug. TCRdb fed the immunoSEQ multiplex PCR reads into MiXCR, producing one record per CDR3 protein. The repertoire holds about 190,000 distinct CDR3 sequences, with roughly 95% as singletons. Material: CD4+ T cells from PBMCs. The receptors here all came from a human donor in good health.

The DNA of the CDR3 is TGTGCCAGCAGTCCGTCTGGGTTGGGAGGAGAGACCCAGTACTTC. Translating it yields CASSPSGLGGETQYF. This chain uses TRBV28 with TRBJ2-5, with TRBD2 as a possible D gene (6 bases). Germline loops: CDR1 MDHEN, CDR2 SYDVKM. The CDR3 extends over 15 amino acids. V lost 5 bases and J 4 bases, leaving 17 bases between the germline ends.

This chain uses TRBV7-2 with TRBJ1-6; no definite D call. Germline loops: CDR1 SGHTA, CDR2 FQGNSA. The CDR3 runs 13 residues. The V gene lost 7 bases and the J gene lost 7 bases, with 11 bases spanning the gap. The CDR3: CASNETPNSPLHF. The CDR3 DNA reads TGTGCCAGCAACGAGACGCCGAATTCACCCCTCCACTTT.

This chain connects TRBV3-1 to TRBJ1-2; no reliable D call. Deletions cut 4 bases from V and 8 bases from J, with 14 bases between. Germline CDR1 and CDR2: LGHDT and YNNKEL (reference sequence). CDR3 length equals 13 residues. The CDR3 sequence: CASSRTSLGGYTF. CDR3 bases: TGTGCCAGCAGCCGCACAAGCCTGGGGGGCTACACCTTC.

This clonotype was recorded once. The chain couples TRBV14 to TRBJ2-1; 12 bases agree with TRBD2. CDR3 length: 14 amino acids. Looked up from germline, CDR1 is SGHDN and CDR2 is FVKESK. Trimming removed 4 bases from V and 9 bases from J; junction bases left unmatched: 4. The chain's CDR3 is CASSRLAGAGEQFF. The CDR3 bases are TGTGCCAGCAGCCGACTAGCGGGAGCAGGTGAGCAGTTCTTC. Full variable domain (rest looked up from reference TRBV14 and TRBJ2-1): EAGVTQFPSHSVIEKGQTVTLRCDPISGHDNLYWYRRVMGKEIKFLLHFVKESKQDESGMPNNRFLAERTGGTYSTLKVQPAELEDSGVYFCASSRLAGAGEQFFGPGTRLTVL.

The chain uses TRBV20-1 and TRBJ2-1; D not resolved. The ends were cut back, 0 bases at V and 6 bases at J, with 15 bases in the middle. Looked up from germline, CDR1 is DFQATT and CDR2 is SNEGSKA (reference sequence). The CDR3 has 15 amino acids. The CDR3 sequence is CSARDLVDSINEQFF. CDR3 in DNA: TGCAGTGCTAGAGATCTGGTAGACTCCATCAATGAGCAGTTCTTC.

The V and J genes are TRBV7-3 and TRBJ2-1; 11 nucleotides match TRBD2. CDR3 length: 16 amino acids. Germline CDR1 and CDR2: SGHTA and FQGTGA. The V and J ends lost 4 bases and 5 bases, in that order; junction bases with no gene match: 7. The CDR3 DNA follows: TGTGCCAGCAGCTCCGACCCTAGCGGGAGGAACAATGAGCAGTTCTTC. It encodes CASSSDPSGRNNEQFF.

V usage is TRBV3-1 and J usage is TRBJ2-3, with TRBD2 matching 7 bases. This CDR3 contains 16 residues. The germline CDR1 and CDR2 sequences are LGHDT and YNNKEL (reference sequence). The ends lost 1 base at V and 4 bases at J; junction bases unmatched: 8. DNA of the CDR3: TGTGCCAGCAGCCAAGTGGGCGGGGGTGTCGCAGATACGCAGTATTTT. Its protein product is CASSQVGGGVADTQYF.

The sample holds one count of this clonotype. The chain joins TRBV29-1 to TRBJ1-1; TRBD1 matches 7 bases. Germline V gene lookup returns CDR1 SQVTM and CDR2 ANQGSEA. The CDR3 has 13 residues. V lost 7 bases to trimming and J lost 1 base; unmatched junction nucleotides: 6. The CDR3: CSALTGANTEAFF. For the CDR3, the DNA is TGCAGCGCATTAACAGGGGCGAACACTGAAGCTTTCTTT. The full variable domain, its missing parts supplied by reference TRBV29-1 and TRBJ1-1, is SAVISQKPSRDICQRGTSLTIQCQVDSQVTMMFWYRQQPGQSLTLIATANQGSEATYESGFVIDKFPISRPNLTFSTLTVSNMSPEDSSIYLCSALTGANTEAFFGQGTRLTVV.

The chain recombines TRBV3-1 with TRBJ2-7; possible D gene TRBD2, 6 bases. CDR3 size: 15 residues. Trimming cost V 0 bases and J 4 bases, with 13 bases left between them. The germline gives CDR1 LGHDT, CDR2 YNNKEL (reference sequence). CDR3 sequence reads: CASSQEPAGIYEQYV. CDR3 in DNA: TGTGCCAGCAGCCAAGAGCCTGCGGGGATTTACGAGCAGTACGTC.

The chain uses TRBV24-1 and TRBJ2-2; 9 bases match TRBD1. The germline CDR1 and CDR2 sequences are KGHDR and SFDVKD. This CDR3 comprises 17 residues. V lost 2 bases, J lost 3 bases, and 6 bases stayed unmatched. CDR3 sequence: CATSDSTGTGYTGELFF. CDR3 bases: TGTGCCACCAGTGATTCCACCGGGACAGGGTACACCGGGGAGCTGTTTTTT.

The V gene is TRBV29-1, the J gene TRBJ2-2; D is perhaps TRBD1 (6 bases). Trimming took 4 bases from V and 0 from J, leaving 15 bases between them. This CDR3 has 16 amino acids. Germline lookup yields CDR1 SQVTM and CDR2 ANQGSEA. CDR3 protein: CSVVPRGAANTGELFF. CDR3 in DNA: TGCAGCGTTGTACCCAGGGGCGCTGCGAACACCGGGGAGCTGTTTTTT.

This chain links TRBV3-1 with TRBJ1-6; D is uncertain. Germline V lookup: CDR1 LGHDT, CDR2 YNNKEL (reference sequence). V gave up 5 bases and J gave up 0 bases, with 11 bases separating them. The CDR3 is 16 residues long. The CDR3 sequence is CASSKGGSSYNSPLHF. The CDR3 coding sequence is TGTGCCAGCAGCAAGGGCGGGAGCTCCTATAATTCACCCCTCCACTTT. Full variable domain (rest looked up from reference TRBV3-1 and TRBJ1-6): DTAVSQTPKYLVTQMGNDKSIKCEQNLGHDTMYWYKQDSKKFLKIMFSYNNKELIINETVPNRFSPKSPDKAHLNLHINSLELGDSAVYFCASSKGGSSYNSPLHFGNGTRLTVT.

The rearrangement joins TRBV2 to TRBJ2-7, with 12 bases lining up with TRBD2. The junction had 2 bases not matched to a gene; V was cut back by 5 bases and J by 0 bases. Germline V gene lookup returns CDR1 SNHLY and CDR2 FYNNEI. This CDR3 spans 15 amino acids. CDR3: CASSLAGGRSYEQYV. CDR3 sequence (DNA): TGTGCCAGCAGTCTAGCGGGAGGGCGCTCCTACGAGCAGTACGTC.

The genes are TRBV3-1 and TRBJ2-6, with 7 positions matching TRBD1. Germline CDR1 reads LGHDT; CDR2 reads YNNKEL (reference sequence). The CDR3 sequence is 17 residues long. With 4 bases clipped from V and 5 bases from J, the junction kept 11 bases outside the gene matches. CDR3 region: CASSRSEGAQRANVLTF. The CDR3 DNA sequence: TGTGCCAGCAGCCGTAGTGAGGGGGCCCAGCGGGCCAACGTCCTGACTTTC.

The rearrangement uses TRBV4-3 and TRBJ1-4, with D unclear. Trimming cost V 5 bases and J 3 bases, with 13 bases left between them. The CDR3 has 15 residues. Germline CDR1 LGHNA, CDR2 YSLEER. CDR3 region: CASSSFAASNEKLFF. The CDR3 DNA is TGCGCCAGCAGCTCCTTCGCAGCTTCTAATGAAAAACTGTTTTTT.

The chain joins TRBV5-6 to TRBJ2-5; D is ambiguous. Trimming cost V 3 bases and J 1 base, with 7 bases left between them. The CDR3 is 13 amino acids. Germline loops: CDR1 SGHDT, CDR2 YYEEEE. CDR3 nucleotides: TGTGCCAGCAGCTCGGTCGTCCAAGAGACCCAGTACTTC. Residues: CASSSVVQETQYF. The full variable domain, rest sourced from reference TRBV5-6 and TRBJ2-5, is DAGVTQSPTHLIKTRGQQVTLRCSPKSGHDTVSWYQQALGQGPQFIFQYYEEEERQRGNFPDRFSGHQFPNYSSELNVNALLLGDSALYLCASSSVVQETQYFGPGTRLLVL.

The V and J genes are TRBV4-1 and TRBJ1-1; no reliable D call. The length of the CDR3 is 14 residues. CDR1 is MGHRA and CDR2 is YSYEKL in the germline V gene. Trimming stripped 0 bases from V and 1 base from J, with 6 bases between. CDR3 in amino acids: CASSQDPTNTEAFF. The DNA of the CDR3 is TGCGCCAGCAGCCAAGATCCCACGAACACTGAAGCTTTCTTT.

This sequence joins TRBV20-1 and TRBJ2-1; D perhaps matches TRBD2 (6 bases). Germline V gives CDR1 DFQATT, CDR2 SNEGSKA (reference sequence). This CDR3 comprises 14 residues. The V and J ends lost 0 bases and 4 bases respectively, with 10 bases between them. CDR3 residues: CSARDFLAYNEQFF. The CDR3 nucleotides read TGCAGTGCTAGAGATTTCCTAGCGTACAATGAGCAGTTCTTC.

J is TRBJ2-3 and V is TRBV14; D is perhaps TRBD2 (6 bases). V was pared by 4 bases and J by 2 bases, with 13 bases between. The germline V gene has CDR1 SGHDN and CDR2 FVKESK. The CDR3 runs to 15 residues. The CDR3 DNA reads as TGTGCCAGCAGCCTCTCGGGGGTTAACACAGATACGCAGTATTTT. Its translation: CASSLSGVNTDTQYF.

In its sample, this clonotype was seen once. The chain couples TRBV4-1 to TRBJ2-5; D possibly corresponds to TRBD1 (6 bases). V was trimmed by 4 bases and J by 5 bases, leaving 20 bases between them. Germline CDR1 and CDR2: MGHRA and YSYEKL. The CDR3 spans 16 residues. This chain's CDR3 is CASSLTGTQPGETQYF. CDR3 in DNA: TGCGCCAGCAGCCTCACCGGGACACAACCAGGGGAGACCCAGTACTTC.

The chain combines TRBV4-2 with TRBJ2-6; D ambiguous. There are 16 residues in the CDR3. V was cut by 5 bases and J by 0 bases, with 11 bases left in between. Germline lookup yields CDR1 LGHNA and CDR2 YNFKEQ. CDR3 protein: CASSETWTSGANVLTF. The CDR3 DNA sequence: TGTGCCAGCAGCGAGACGTGGACCTCTGGGGCCAACGTCCTGACTTTC.

This sequence joins TRBV5-1 and TRBJ2-5, with 10 bases fitting TRBD2. The CDR3 is 15 amino acids. With 7 bases clipped from V and 4 bases from J, the junction kept 10 bases outside the gene matches. Germline V CDR1 and CDR2: SGHRS, YFSETQ. CDR3 bases: TGCGCCAGCGCTTCGGAAGTAGCGGGAGGAGAGACCCAGTACTTC. Protein: CASASEVAGGETQYF.

The J gene is TRBJ2-1, the V gene TRBV12-3 or TRBV12-4; no firm D call. Between the trimmed V and J ends, which lost 3 bases and 5 bases, there was a span of 8 bases. CDR3 length: 13 residues. The CDR3 DNA reads TGTGCCAGCAGTTTTACCGAGAACAATGAGCAGTTCTTC. It is translated as CASSFTENNEQFF.

This clonotype has just a few counts. The chain is built from TRBV6-5 and TRBJ2-1; 12 bases are a match to TRBD2. The V and J ends lost 5 bases and 2 bases, in that order; junction bases with no gene match: 1. Per the germline V gene, CDR1 is MNHEY and CDR2 is SVGAGI. This CDR3 contains 15 residues. The DNA of the CDR3 is TGTGCCAGCAGTAGGACTAGCGGGGCCTACAATGAGCAGTTCTTC. Amino acid sequence: CASSRTSGAYNEQFF.

This chain joins TRBV28 and TRBJ2-7, with 8 bases fitting TRBD1. Germline V gene lookup returns CDR1 MDHEN and CDR2 SYDVKM. The J segment lost 0 bases and the V segment lost 5 bases, leaving 3 bases of the junction unmatched. The CDR3 extends over 14 amino acids. In DNA form, the CDR3 reads TGTGCCAGCAGTCGACAGGGGAGCTCCTACGAGCAGTACGTC. Encoded protein: CASSRQGSSYEQYV.

The rearrangement links TRBV29-1 to TRBJ2-3; D call uncertain. CDR1 is SQVTM and CDR2 is ANQGSEA in the germline V gene. V was trimmed by 0 bases and J by 0 bases, leaving 7 bases between them. The CDR3 sequence is 14 residues long. CDR3: CSVEDPPSTDTQYF. CDR3 sequence (DNA): TGCAGCGTTGAAGACCCTCCTAGCACAGATACGCAGTATTTT.

The CDR3 here is CSVGQSTEAFF. The CDR3 DNA reads as TGCAGCGTCGGACAGAGCACTGAAGCTTTCTTT. This chain joins TRBV29-1 and TRBJ1-1, with a possible D match to TRBD1 (6 bases). V gave up 6 bases and J gave up 4 bases, with 9 bases separating them. The CDR3 extends over 11 amino acids. Per germline, CDR1 SQVTM and CDR2 ANQGSEA.

The chain combines TRBV20-1 with TRBJ1-2; perhaps TRBD1 as D (5 bases). The CDR3 contains 14 residues. Between the trimmed V and J ends, which lost 4 bases and 2 bases, there was a span of 14 bases. Germline V gene lookup returns CDR1 DFQATT and CDR2 SNEGSKA (reference sequence). CDR3 sequence: CSATLTEGNYGYTF. For the CDR3, the DNA is TGCAGTGCTACTTTGACAGAAGGAAACTATGGCTACACCTTC.

The V gene is TRBV3-1, the J gene TRBJ2-7, with TRBD1 matching over 7 bases. CDR1 and CDR2 from the germline V gene are LGHDT and YNNKEL (reference sequence). This CDR3 comprises 14 residues. V shed 4 bases and J 3 bases; nucleotides not matched to a gene: 6. This CDR3 reads CASSLTGRLYEQYF. For the CDR3, the DNA is TGTGCCAGCAGCCTGACAGGGCGACTCTACGAGCAGTACTTC.